This entry lists 26 T cell receptor beta chains sequenced from one sample in a study of blood T cell repertoires in COVID-19. Profiled with immunoSEQ multiplex PCR; TCRdb holds only in-frame clones, not every one. Of about 140,000 clones in the sample, approximately 91% were seen once. The sample comprised peripheral blood. Source of these receptors: a man aged 45-65 years with active or convalescent COVID-19.

The CDR3 sequence: CASTLGGRVYNEQFF. Written as DNA, the CDR3 is TGTGCCAGCACCCTCGGCGGGAGGGTTTACAATGAGCAGTTCTTC. This chain links TRBV28 with TRBJ2-1, with TRBD2 identical over 9 bases. CDR3 length: 15 amino acids. CDR1 and CDR2 from the germline V gene are MDHEN and SYDVKM. Trimming at V came to 7 bases and at J to 4 bases, leaving 8 bases not matched to a gene.

The V call is TRBV10-2, the J call TRBJ1-1; 9 positions match TRBD1. Germline CDR1 and CDR2: WSHSY and SAAADI. Trimming took 6 bases from V and 5 from J; bases not matched to a gene: 13. CDR3 length: 16 amino acids. CDR3 sequence: CASRRTVGQGKTEAFF. CDR3 bases: TGCGCCAGCAGGCGAACTGTAGGACAGGGGAAAACTGAAGCTTTCTTT.

CDR3 amino acids: CSVERGKPGYTF. The CDR3 nucleotides read TGCAGCGTTGAGAGGGGGAAGCCTGGCTACACCTTC. The chain combines TRBV29-1 with TRBJ1-2, with TRBD1 as a possible D gene (6 bases). The V and J ends lost 3 bases and 7 bases respectively, with 12 bases between them. This CDR3 comprises 12 residues. CDR1 and CDR2 from the germline V gene are SQVTM and ANQGSEA.

The chain links TRBV19 to TRBJ1-5, with 9 nucleotides matching TRBD1. Trimming at V came to 2 bases and at J to 1 base, leaving 9 bases not matched to a gene. The CDR3 consists of 18 residues. Germline CDR1 is LNHDA and CDR2 is SQIVND (reference sequence). The CDR3 spells CASSITRDRDRSNQPQHF. Here the CDR3 DNA reads TGTGCCAGTAGTATAACCCGGGACAGGGATAGGAGCAATCAGCCCCAGCATTTT.

The chain combines TRBV30 with TRBJ2-4, with D unresolved. The CDR3 is 15 amino acids. Trimming took off 2 bases at V and 0 bases at J, with 11 bases between the two ends. CDR1 GTSNPN and CDR2 SVGIG come from the germline V gene (reference sequence). CDR3: CAWSPQTAAKNIQYF. The DNA of the CDR3 is TGTGCCTGGAGTCCACAGACGGCAGCCAAAAACATTCAGTACTTC.

This clone was detected a few times. The chain recombines TRBV6-2 or TRBV6-3 with TRBJ2-1; 8 nucleotides match TRBD1. The V segment lost 4 bases and the J segment 4 bases; nucleotides outside the gene matches: 9. The CDR3 is made up of 16 amino acids. Germline values: CDR1 MNHEY, CDR2 SVGEGT. The CDR3 DNA follows: TGTGCCAGCAGTTCCCCGACAGGGGTGAGGTACAATGAGCAGTTCTTC. It translates to CASSSPTGVRYNEQFF.

The chain has TRBV5-5 and TRBJ2-7; TRBD2 matches at 7 bases. The CDR3 spans 14 residues. The V gene end was trimmed by 2 bases and the J gene end by 0 bases; junction bases not matched to a gene: 2. Germline CDR1 and CDR2: SGHKS and YYEKEE (reference sequence). The CDR3 DNA reads TGTGCCAGCAGCTTCGGGGGGAGCTCCTACGAGCAGTACTTC. Its translation: CASSFGGSSYEQYF.

This chain joins TRBV6-5 and TRBJ1-2; TRBD1 might be the D (6 bases). This CDR3 contains 13 residues. CDR1 is MNHEY, CDR2 SVGAGI, per germline. Between the trimmed V and J ends, which lost 6 bases and 4 bases, there was a span of 12 bases. DNA of the CDR3: TGTGCCAGCAGCGTACAGGGTGGCTATGGCTACACCTTC. Translation: CASSVQGGYGYTF.

The J gene is TRBJ1-2, the V gene TRBV12-5, with TRBD1 matching over 7 bases. V trimming: 5 bases; J trimming: 5 bases; junction bases outside the gene matches: 2. This CDR3 has 12 residues. CDR1 is LGHNT and CDR2 is FRNRAP in the germline V gene. The CDR3 here is CASGMGQYGYTF. DNA of the CDR3: TGTGCTAGTGGTATGGGACAGTATGGCTACACCTTC.

The V and J genes are TRBV5-6 and TRBJ2-1, with 7 bases that match TRBD1. The CDR3 is 15 amino acids. CDR1 is SGHDT, CDR2 YYEEEE, per germline. J gave up 7 bases and V 0 bases, and 7 bases lay outside the gene matches. CDR3 in DNA: TGTGCCAGCAGCTTGGTTGGCCAGGGGGTGAATGAGCAGTTCTTC. This encodes CASSLVGQGVNEQFF.

V is TRBV5-4 and J is TRBJ1-4; a weak D match, TRBD1 (6 bases). The CDR3 has 15 amino acids. Germline loops: CDR1 SGHNT, CDR2 YYREEE (reference sequence). V gave up 4 bases and J gave up 8 bases, with 18 bases separating them. The CDR3 nucleotides are TGTGCCAGCAGCGGCCCGCCAGGGGAGACCGAAAAACTGTTTTTT. Translated: CASSGPPGETEKLFF.

The gene calls are TRBV28 and TRBJ2-5; 10 nucleotides agree with TRBD1. The CDR3 runs to 16 residues. CDR1 MDHEN and CDR2 SYDVKM come from the germline V gene. With 4 bases clipped from V and 7 bases from J, the junction kept 12 bases outside the gene matches. The DNA of the CDR3 is TGTGCCAGCAGTTCGGGACAGGGGATAATAATGGCGACCCAGTACTTC. Its translation: CASSSGQGIIMATQYF.

In the case of this clone: Other DNA sequences in the sample encode the same CDR3. The V gene is TRBV12-3 or TRBV12-4, the J gene TRBJ1-5; D gene ambiguous. V shed 5 bases and J shed 2 bases, with 7 bases lying between them. The CDR3 covers 13 residues. CDR3 amino acids: CASSLSGNQPQHF. The CDR3 bases are TGTGCCAGCAGTCTCAGTGGCAATCAGCCCCAGCATTTT.

The gene calls are TRBV11-3 and TRBJ2-1, with D possibly TRBD1 on 6 matching bases. The CDR3 sequence is 16 residues long. V lost 4 bases and J lost 2, with 15 bases in between. Germline lookup yields CDR1 SGHNT and CDR2 YENEEA. The CDR3 region has the DNA TGTGCCAGCAGCTCTTCCGGGACACACACCTACAATGAGCAGTTCTTC. Its protein is CASSSSGTHTYNEQFF. Full variable domain (rest looked up from reference TRBV11-3 and TRBJ2-1): EAGVVQSPRYKIIEKKQPVAFWCNPISGHNTLYWYLQNLGQGPELLIRYENEEAVDDSQLPKDRFSAERLKGVDSTLKIQPAELGDSAVYLCASSSSGTHTYNEQFFGPGTRLTVL.

V is TRBV11-2 and J is TRBJ1-1; tentatively, D is TRBD1 (5 bases). The V gene lost 3 bases and the J gene lost 0 bases, with 8 bases spanning the gap. The CDR3 contains 14 residues. The germline CDR1 and CDR2 sequences are SGHAT and FQNNGV. In DNA form, the CDR3 reads TGTGCCAGCAGCTTGTCCAGGGTGAACACTGAAGCTTTCTTT. Translating it yields CASSLSRVNTEAFF.

This sequence joins TRBV29-1 and TRBJ1-4; the D is unclear. CDR1 and CDR2 from the germline V gene are SQVTM and ANQGSEA. CDR3 length: 13 residues. V was cut by 4 bases and J by 1 base, with 7 bases left in between. The CDR3 sequence: CSVGLRTNEKLFF. CDR3 in DNA: TGCAGCGTTGGTCTTCGAACTAATGAAAAACTGTTTTTT.

The chain uses TRBV4-3 and TRBJ2-2, with TRBD2 matching over 7 bases. After removal of 0 bases from V and 3 bases from J, the junction contained 4 bases not matched to a gene. The CDR3 has 16 amino acids. The germline V gene has CDR1 LGHNA and CDR2 YSLEER. The CDR3 nucleotides read TGCGCCAGCAGCCAAGAAGGCGGGAGAGACACCGGGGAGCTGTTTTTT. Its protein is CASSQEGGRDTGELFF.

This clone was observed a single time. This rearrangement joins TRBV7-9 to TRBJ2-2; no reliable D call. CDR1 and CDR2 from the germline V gene are SEHNR and FQNEAQ (reference sequence). V dropped 2 bases and J dropped 2 bases, with 12 bases sitting between them. The CDR3 spans 16 residues. CDR3 sequence: CASSLSVAENTGELFF. DNA for the CDR3: TGTGCCAGCAGCTTATCGGTAGCCGAAAACACCGGGGAGCTGTTTTTT. The full variable domain, rest sourced from reference TRBV7-9 and TRBJ2-2, is DTGVSQNPRHKITKRGQNVTFRCDPISEHNRLYWYRQTLGQGPEFLTYFQNEAQLEKSRLLSDRFSAERPKGSFSTLEIQRTEQGDSAMYLCASSLSVAENTGELFFGEGSRLTVL.

The gene calls are TRBV28 and TRBJ2-7; TRBD1 aligns across 7 bases. The CDR3 is 14 residues long. Germline values: CDR1 MDHEN, CDR2 SYDVKM. Losses at the gene ends were 8 bases for V and 1 base for J; bases not matched to a gene: 8. This chain's CDR3 is CASDEQGKSYEQYF. The CDR3 nucleotides read TGTGCCAGCGACGAACAGGGGAAGTCCTACGAGCAGTACTTC.

The chain is built from TRBV11-2 and TRBJ1-1; D uncertain. The CDR3 is made up of 12 amino acids. The V gene lost 2 bases and the J gene lost 6 bases, with 7 bases spanning the gap. In germline, CDR1 is SGHAT, CDR2 FQNNGV. CDR3 DNA sequence: TGTGCCAGCAGCTTACGGGGAGCTGAAGCTTTCTTT. Translated, it gives CASSLRGAEAFF.

This chain connects TRBV3-1 (or the pseudogene TRBV3-2) to TRBJ2-2; weak D call: TRBD1 (6 bases). CDR1 is LGHDT and CDR2 is YNNKEL in the germline V gene (reference sequence). The CDR3 is 15 amino acids. V was clipped by 3 bases and J by 2 bases, with 10 bases between them. The CDR3: CASSHNRDNTGELFF. The CDR3 nucleotides read TGTGCCAGCAGCCATAACAGGGACAACACCGGGGAGCTGTTTTTT.

The chain joins TRBV28 to TRBJ1-6; possibly TRBD1 for D (5 bases). Deletions cut 5 bases from V and 2 bases from J, with 13 bases between. The CDR3 loop spans 16 amino acids. CDR1 and CDR2 from the germline V gene are MDHEN and SYDVKM. The CDR3 DNA reads as TGTGCCAGCAGTCCGGCGGGAGGGGCCTATAATTCACCCCTCCACTTT. This codes for CASSPAGGAYNSPLHF. Full variable domain (rest looked up from reference TRBV28 and TRBJ1-6): DVKVTQSSRYLVKRTGEKVFLECVQDMDHENMFWYRQDPGLGLRLIYFSYDVKMKEKGDIPEGYSVSREKKERFSLILESASTNQTSMYLCASSPAGGAYNSPLHFGNGTRLTVT.

This clone was counted once. This chain links TRBV4-2 with TRBJ2-1, with TRBD1 matching 8 bases. The CDR3 loop spans 15 amino acids. Germline CDR1 reads LGHNA; CDR2 reads YNFKEQ. V lost 0 bases, J lost 10 bases, and 8 bases stayed unmatched. CDR3 in amino acids: CASSQDWQGAREQFF. The CDR3 DNA reads TGTGCCAGCAGCCAAGATTGGCAGGGGGCAAGGGAGCAGTTCTTC.

This clone was found a few times. V gene TRBV28 combines with J gene TRBJ1-5; D may be TRBD1 (5 bases). Deletions cut 6 bases from V and 5 bases from J, with 20 bases between. The V gene's germline CDR1 is MDHEN and CDR2 SYDVKM. This CDR3 is 16 amino acids long. CDR3 bases: TGTGCCAGCAGATTACGTTCACTGGGGGGGGATCAGCCCCAGCATTTT. This translates into CASRLRSLGGDQPQHF.

This clone was observed a single time. V is TRBV11-1 and J is TRBJ2-7; 12 nucleotides match TRBD2. V was clipped by 6 bases and J by 5 bases; unmatched bases: 2. CDR1 is SGHAT, CDR2 FQDESV, per germline (reference sequence). This CDR3 region has 13 residues. Written as DNA, the CDR3 is TGTGCCAGCAGGGGGACTAGCGGGCACGAGCAGTACTTC. It yields the protein CASRGTSGHEQYF. Drawing the rest from reference TRBV11-1 and TRBJ2-7, the complete variable domain is EAEVAQSPRYKITEKSQAVAFWCDPISGHATLYWYRQILGQGPELLVQFQDESVVDDSQLPKDRFSAERLKGVDSTLKIQPAELGDSAMYLCASRGTSGHEQYFGPGTRLTVT.

The rearrangement uses TRBV11-3 and TRBJ2-3; TRBD1 agrees at 7 bases. CDR1 SGHNT and CDR2 YENEEA come from the germline V gene. This CDR3 comprises 15 residues. V gave up 1 base and J gave up 4 bases; unmatched junction bases: 5. The CDR3 loop is CASSLVGTVSDTQYF. In DNA form, the CDR3 reads TGTGCCAGCAGCTTAGTCGGGACAGTCTCAGATACGCAGTATTTT.